This T cell receptor (beta chain) was documented in a study of shared T cell receptors in the human thymus. This clone has just a few counts. Sequencing used immunoSEQ multiplex PCR; TCRdb keeps in-frame clones, though not all of them. The sample has under 850,000 clones, 85% to 90% seen once; the top ten hold around 0.0099%. The CDR3 is 15 residues long. Germline values: CDR1 MNHEY, CDR2 SMNVEV (reference sequence). V was pared by 2 bases and J by 1 base, with 0 bases of the junction left unmatched. This same sample was also part of a study on human thymus T cells. From that report: Resections that were taken during corrective heart surgery supplied the thymus tissue. Thymic and blood repertoires appeared to carry a bias in their V and J gene usage. Unrelated individuals had highly overlapping thymic repertoires, as reported in related research.

Sequencing input: thymocytes. The V call is TRBV27, the J call TRBJ2-2; 8 nucleotides line up with TRBD2. The clonotype was recovered from a boy in the first two years of life with a congenital heart defect. In DNA, the CDR3 is TGTGCCAGCAGTTTAGCGGGAGGGAACACCGGGGAGCTGTTTTTT. Translated: CASSLAGGNTGELFF.